The T cell receptor beta chain described here comes from a study of T cells after yellow fever vaccination. Overall study: Researchers used SMART-Seq v4 Ultra Low Input to prepare fractions that had low cell numbers.

General study points: Clones from primary vaccination mostly reappeared after the booster (less than 98% CD4, approximately 86% CD8). Faster peaking, at day 5 versus 15, marked a secondary response that was weaker.

TCR cDNA, made by 5'RACE template switching, carried an added universal primer site and UMIs. One entry per CDR3 protein, called by TCRdb with MiXCR from the 5' RACE reads. This table holds around 340,000 distinct CDR3 sequences, about 12% found once. Deletions cut 6 bases from V and 5 bases from J, with 19 bases between. The CDR3 is 16 amino acids. Per germline, CDR1 SGHDN and CDR2 FVKESK. This clonotype was found a few times. What it binds is not known. This chain joins TRBV14 and TRBJ2-2; D might be TRBD1 (6 bases). The receptor was isolated from a young man who received the YFV17D yellow fever vaccine. The sample in question was CD4+ T cells sorted from PBMCs, obtained 15 days after the yellow fever booster vaccination. As DNA, the CDR3 is TGTGCCAGCAGTGGAACTTTAGGACAGACAACCGGGGAGCTGTTTTTT. Protein: CASSGTLGQTTGELFF.